The clone carrying this TCR beta chain has ten or more counts. No antigen is known for it. The germline gives CDR1 SGHTA, CDR2 FQGNSA. The J segment lost 5 bases and the V segment lost 2 bases, leaving 8 bases of the junction unmatched. CDR3 length: 16 amino acids. This entry comes from a study of T cells in Graves' hyperthyroidism and ophthalmopathy. Study results and limitations: Blood samples included most of the expanded thyroid clonotypes exceeding 0.001. Ophthalmopathy was predicted by the model a median of 6.5 months ahead of onset.

This sample holds PBMCs from less than 11 ml fresh peripheral blood. Amplification of TCR beta CDR3 regions was performed using RNA transcripts as template. HTBI primers were the set used in a first-round RT-PCR of the TCR CDR3. TCRdb passed the multiplex PCR reads through MiXCR, listing each CDR3 protein once. The data show hundreds of thousands of distinct CDR3 sequences, approximately 36% seen once. The rearrangement joins TRBV7-2 to TRBJ2-5; 10 bases fit TRBD2. What was sequenced was blood. The TCR comes from a woman between 35 and 50 years old with Graves' hyperthyroidism. The CDR3 is CASSLNLAGVGETQYF. As DNA, the CDR3 is TGTGCCAGCAGCTTAAACCTAGCGGGAGTAGGGGAGACCCAGTACTTC.